The 23 T cell receptor beta chains below come from one sample, sequenced in a study of cytomegalovirus exposure and HLA in healthy donors. Researchers ran the PCR with 60 Vbeta and 13 Jbeta primers. Repertoires were generated with immunoSEQ multiplex PCR, while TCRdb's copy carries only in-frame clones and drops some. The sample contains about 190,000 clones, approximately 70% of which appear only once. The sample taken for sequencing was PBMCs. These receptors were obtained from a woman aged 30 to 39 in good health and CMV-seronegative.

The genes are TRBV30 and TRBJ2-7, with 9 bases fitting TRBD1. From germline, CDR1 is GTSNPN and CDR2 SVGIG (reference sequence). V dropped 5 bases and J dropped 5; count of bases not matched to a gene: 7. The CDR3 covers 13 residues. CDR3 DNA sequence: TGTGCCTGGGTTGACAGGGGGATCCACGAGCAGTACTTC. This translates into CAWVDRGIHEQYF. The full variable domain, its missing parts supplied by reference TRBV30 and TRBJ2-7, is SQTIHQWPATLVQPVGSPLSLECTVEGTSNPNLYWYRQAAGRGLQLLFYSVGIGQISSEVPQNLSASRPQDRQFILSSKKLLLSDSGFYLCAWVDRGIHEQYFGPGTRLTVT.

This clone was detected only a few times. This rearrangement joins TRBV5-6 to TRBJ1-1; 7 positions agree with TRBD1. This CDR3 is 15 amino acids long. The germline gives CDR1 SGHDT, CDR2 YYEEEE. The V segment lost 0 bases and the J segment 1 base; nucleotides outside the gene matches: 3. Here the CDR3 reads CASSLVGQSNTEAFF. For the CDR3, the DNA is TGTGCCAGCAGCTTGGTGGGACAGTCGAACACTGAAGCTTTCTTT.

The rearrangement links TRBV7-2 to TRBJ2-2, with 7 bases aligning to TRBD2. This CDR3 region has 15 residues. Germline V gene sequence: CDR1 SGHTA, CDR2 FQGNSA. The V segment lost 8 bases and the J segment 2 bases; nucleotides outside the gene matches: 8. The CDR3 nucleotides are TGTGCCAGCGGGAGGGGAGGGTTAAACACCGGGGAGCTGTTTTTT. This encodes CASGRGGLNTGELFF.

J is TRBJ1-1 and V is TRBV7-9; D might be TRBD1 (5 bases). The CDR3 runs 15 residues. Germline loops: CDR1 SEHNR, CDR2 FQNEAQ (reference sequence). V lost 3 bases and J 3 bases, leaving 14 bases between the germline ends. The CDR3 is CASSLPWTFDTEAFF. The CDR3 nucleotides read TGTGCCAGCAGCTTGCCCTGGACATTTGACACTGAAGCTTTCTTT.

This chain uses TRBV5-6 with TRBJ1-3; 11 bases agree with TRBD1. V was clipped by 4 bases and J by 0 bases; unmatched bases: 6. Germline V lookup: CDR1 SGHDT, CDR2 YYEEEE. There are 17 residues in the CDR3. Here the CDR3 DNA reads TGTGCCAGCAGCCGGGGGGACAGGGGGGACTCTGGAAACACCATATATTTT. This encodes CASSRGDRGDSGNTIYF.

This clone was picked up a small number of times. The rearrangement uses TRBV4-1 and TRBJ2-3; TRBD2 aligns across 9 bases. Germline trimming cut 4 bases from V and 2 bases from J; bases unmatched to any gene: 10. The CDR3 sequence is 17 residues long. In germline, CDR1 is MGHRA, CDR2 YSYEKL. CDR3 DNA sequence: TGCGCCAGCAGCCCCTTGGGGGCGGGAGGGGACACAGATACGCAGTATTTT. Protein: CASSPLGAGGDTDTQYF.

Here the CDR3 DNA reads TGTGCCAGCAGTTTATCGAGCCGGGGGGCCCTTAACAGACAGCCCCAGCATTTT. It specifies CASSLSSRGALNRQPQHF. J is TRBJ1-5 and V is TRBV27; a possible D gene is TRBD1 (6 bases). The CDR3 is 18 amino acids. Germline CDR1 reads MNHEY; CDR2 reads SMNVEV (reference sequence). The germline V and J ends were trimmed by 0 bases and 7 bases, with 22 bases remaining between them.

The J gene is TRBJ2-2, the V gene TRBV7-3, with 7 bases aligning to TRBD1. The CDR3 is made up of 16 amino acids. Trimming at V came to 6 bases and at J to 0 bases, leaving 7 bases not matched to a gene. Germline values: CDR1 SGHTA, CDR2 FQGTGA. The CDR3 coding sequence is TGTGCCAGCAGTTTCGACAGGGCCCCGAACACCGGGGAGCTGTTTTTT. It yields the protein CASSFDRAPNTGELFF.

The table lists this clone with a count of one. V is TRBV5-4 and J is TRBJ2-5, with 13 bases lining up with TRBD2. The junction had 0 bases not matched to a gene; V was cut back by 0 bases and J by 4 bases. Germline V lookup: CDR1 SGHNT, CDR2 YYREEE (reference sequence). The CDR3 is made up of 15 amino acids. The CDR3: CASSLGLAGGETQYF. CDR3 DNA sequence: TGTGCCAGCAGCTTGGGACTAGCGGGGGGAGAGACCCAGTACTTC.

This clone was recorded a few times. The chain carries TRBV29-1 and TRBJ2-7; D is perhaps TRBD2 (6 bases). Germline V gives CDR1 SQVTM, CDR2 ANQGSEA. This CDR3 has 13 amino acids. Trimming removed 6 bases at V and 3 bases at J, with 15 bases between. CDR3 amino acids: CSVGGLHLYEQYF. The CDR3 DNA follows: TGCAGCGTGGGGGGTTTACACCTCTACGAGCAGTACTTC.

Concerning this clone itself: Other nucleotide sequences in the sample specify the same CDR3. The chain carries TRBV18 and TRBJ1-4; D perhaps matches TRBD1 (5 bases). The CDR3 length is 14 residues. Deletions cut 3 bases from V and 2 bases from J, with 7 bases between. Per the germline V gene, CDR1 is KGHSH and CDR2 is LQKENI. In DNA, the CDR3 is TGTGCCAGCTCACCGACAGCCACTAATGAAAAACTGTTTTTT. It codes for CASSPTATNEKLFF.

This chain links TRBV11-2 with TRBJ1-2, with D unclear. The CDR3 sequence is 14 residues long. Trimming cost V 4 bases and J 4 bases, with 13 bases left between them. CDR1 is SGHAT and CDR2 is FQNNGV in the germline V gene. The CDR3 loop reads CASSSLRGFYGYTF. CDR3 in DNA: TGTGCCAGCAGCTCTCTGAGAGGGTTCTATGGCTACACCTTC.

The count of this clone is one. CDR3 sequence (DNA): TGTGCCAGCAGCCCCCGTTTGAGCGGGGTAATGAATGAGCAGTTCTTC. Translation gives CASSPRLSGVMNEQFF. The chain employs TRBV5-4 and TRBJ2-1; 7 bases are shared with TRBD2. The germline CDR1 and CDR2 sequences are SGHNT and YYREEE (reference sequence). This CDR3 has 16 amino acids. V dropped 4 bases and J dropped 7; count of bases not matched to a gene: 14.

The chain carries TRBV29-1 and TRBJ1-1, with TRBD1 matching 7 bases. Trimming took 4 bases from V and 9 from J; bases not matched to a gene: 11. This CDR3 comprises 13 residues. Germline V gene sequence: CDR1 SQVTM, CDR2 ANQGSEA. The CDR3 DNA reads as TGCAGCGTTGGGGGACCCCAGGGGGGAAAAGCTTTCTTT. Its protein product is CSVGGPQGGKAFF.

The chain has TRBV15 and TRBJ1-5; TRBD1 matches 11 bases. The CDR3 sequence is 16 residues long. With V trimmed by 1 base and J by 6 bases, 5 bases remained unmatched. From germline, CDR1 is LNHNV and CDR2 YYDKDF (reference sequence). The CDR3 nucleotides are TGTGCCACCAGCAGAGGGACAGGGGGCTCGGGTCAGCCCCAGCATTTT. Translating gives CATSRGTGGSGQPQHF.

This clone was recorded only once. The chain employs TRBV6-1 and TRBJ1-3; a weak D match, TRBD1 (6 bases). The CDR3 consists of 15 residues. V was shortened by 2 bases and J by 3 bases, with 11 bases between the two germline ends. The V gene's germline CDR1 is MNHNS and CDR2 SASEGT. DNA of the CDR3: TGTGCCAGCAGTGAACTGGACAGAAATGGAAACACCATATATTTT. Protein sequence: CASSELDRNGNTIYF.

This chain joins TRBV7-3 and TRBJ2-7, with 10 bases matching TRBD2. Germline V lookup: CDR1 SGHTA, CDR2 FQGTGA. CDR3 length: 21 amino acids. The ends lost 5 bases at V and 3 bases at J; junction bases unmatched: 25. The CDR3 sequence is CASSRSDGTSESPSPGYEQYF. The CDR3 nucleotides read TGTGCCAGCAGCCGGAGTGATGGGACTAGCGAATCTCCCTCACCGGGCTACGAGCAGTACTTC.

This clone was seen only a few times. The chain is built from TRBV4-2 and TRBJ2-7, with 11 bases matching TRBD1. Trimming took 0 bases from V and 3 from J; bases not matched to a gene: 7. This CDR3 comprises 17 residues. Germline CDR1 and CDR2: LGHNA and YNFKEQ. The CDR3 region is CASSQEGEGTGGYEQYF. The CDR3 bases are TGTGCCAGCAGCCAAGAAGGAGAGGGGACAGGGGGCTACGAGCAGTACTTC.

The chain couples TRBV4-3 to TRBJ2-7; D is possibly TRBD1 (5 bases). This CDR3 region has 15 residues. V shed 2 bases and J shed 5 bases, with 16 bases lying between them. Germline V gives CDR1 LGHNA, CDR2 YSLEER. The CDR3 sequence is CASSQIGKGINEQYF. The DNA for the CDR3 is TGCGCCAGCAGCCAAATCGGTAAGGGGATAAACGAGCAGTACTTC.

This chain links TRBV19 with TRBJ2-5; 7 bases line up with TRBD1. Germline values: CDR1 LNHDA, CDR2 SQIVND (reference sequence). This CDR3 contains 13 residues. Trimming at V came to 8 bases and at J to 4 bases, leaving 7 bases not matched to a gene. The CDR3 is CASRTGATETQYF. The CDR3 DNA reads as TGTGCCAGTCGGACAGGAGCGACAGAGACCCAGTACTTC.

CDR3 region: CASSFRQGGKETQYF. In nucleotides, the CDR3 is TGTGCCAGCAGCTTCCGGCAGGGTGGGAAAGAGACCCAGTACTTC. The rearrangement links TRBV11-3 to TRBJ2-5; tentative D call: TRBD1 (5 bases). CDR3 length: 15 residues. From germline, CDR1 is SGHNT and CDR2 YENEEA. V was clipped by 3 bases and J by 3 bases, with 14 bases between them.

This clone was recorded a few times. This chain uses TRBV6-4 with TRBJ1-2; 7 nucleotides agree with TRBD1. This CDR3 has 14 residues. J gave up 3 bases and V 2 bases, and 3 bases lay outside the gene matches. Per the germline V gene, CDR1 is MRHNA and CDR2 is SNTAGT. DNA of the CDR3: TGTGCCAGCAGTGACCACAGGGGCGACTATGGCTACACCTTC. This gives the protein CASSDHRGDYGYTF.

This chain links TRBV4-1 with TRBJ2-2; 14 positions match TRBD2. The CDR3 sequence is 17 residues long. V trimming: 10 bases; J trimming: 5 bases; junction bases outside the gene matches: 12. CDR1 is MGHRA, CDR2 YSYEKL, per germline. CDR3 in DNA: TGCGCCACGCGGGGGACTAGCGGGGGAAGAGGGACCGGGGAGCTGTTTTTT. Its protein is CATRGTSGGRGTGELFF.